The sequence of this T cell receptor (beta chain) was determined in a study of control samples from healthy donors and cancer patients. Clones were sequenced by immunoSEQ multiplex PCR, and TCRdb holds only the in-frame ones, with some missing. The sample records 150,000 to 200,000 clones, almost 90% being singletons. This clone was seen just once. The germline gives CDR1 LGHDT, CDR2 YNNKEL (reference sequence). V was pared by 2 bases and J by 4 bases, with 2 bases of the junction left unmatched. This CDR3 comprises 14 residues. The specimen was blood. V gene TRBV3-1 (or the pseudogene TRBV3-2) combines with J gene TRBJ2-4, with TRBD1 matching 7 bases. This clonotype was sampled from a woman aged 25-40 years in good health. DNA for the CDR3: TGTGCCAGCAGCCAACAGACAGGGAAAAACATTCAGTACTTC. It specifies CASSQQTGKNIQYF.